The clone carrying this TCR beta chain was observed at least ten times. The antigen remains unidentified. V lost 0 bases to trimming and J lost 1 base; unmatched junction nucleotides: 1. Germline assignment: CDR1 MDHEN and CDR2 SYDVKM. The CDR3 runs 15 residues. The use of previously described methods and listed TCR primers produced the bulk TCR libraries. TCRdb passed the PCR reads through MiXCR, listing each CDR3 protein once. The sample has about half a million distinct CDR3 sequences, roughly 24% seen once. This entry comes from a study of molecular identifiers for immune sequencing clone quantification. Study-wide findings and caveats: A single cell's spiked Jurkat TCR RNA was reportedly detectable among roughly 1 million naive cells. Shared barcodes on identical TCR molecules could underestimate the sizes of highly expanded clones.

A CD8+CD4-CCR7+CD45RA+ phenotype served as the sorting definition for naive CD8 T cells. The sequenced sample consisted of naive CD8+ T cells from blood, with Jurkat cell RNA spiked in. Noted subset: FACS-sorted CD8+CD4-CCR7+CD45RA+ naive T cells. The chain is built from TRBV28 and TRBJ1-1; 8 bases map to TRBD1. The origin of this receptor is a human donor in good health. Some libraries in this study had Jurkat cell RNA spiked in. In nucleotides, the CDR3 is TGTGCCAGCAGTTTATGGGACAGGGCGAACACTGAAGCTTTCTTT. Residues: CASSLWDRANTEAFF. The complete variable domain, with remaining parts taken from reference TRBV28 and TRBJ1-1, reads DVKVTQSSRYLVKRTGEKVFLECVQDMDHENMFWYRQDPGLGLRLIYFSYDVKMKEKGDIPEGYSVSREKKERFSLILESASTNQTSMYLCASSLWDRANTEAFFGQGTRLTVV.